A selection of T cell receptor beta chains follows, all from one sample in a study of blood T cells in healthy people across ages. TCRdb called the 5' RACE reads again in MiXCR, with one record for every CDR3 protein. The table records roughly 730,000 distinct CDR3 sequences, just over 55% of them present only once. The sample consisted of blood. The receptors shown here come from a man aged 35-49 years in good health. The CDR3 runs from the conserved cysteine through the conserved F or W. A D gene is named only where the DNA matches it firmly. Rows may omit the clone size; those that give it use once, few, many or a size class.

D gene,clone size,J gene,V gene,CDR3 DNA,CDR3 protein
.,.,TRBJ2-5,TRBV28,TGTGCCAGCAGTCCAGACAGCCAAGAGGCCCAGTACTTC,CASSPDSQEAQYF
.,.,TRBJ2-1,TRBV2,TGTGCCAGCAGCCTAGACAGGCCCCCTACGCCTGAGCAGTTCTTC,CASSLDRPPTPEQFF
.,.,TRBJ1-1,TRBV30,TGTGCCTGGAGCCGGGACGCAGTGAACACTGAAGCTTTCTTT,CAWSRDAVNTEAFF
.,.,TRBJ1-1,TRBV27,TGTGCCAGCAGATGGGGTACTGAAGCTTTCTTT,CASRWGTEAFF
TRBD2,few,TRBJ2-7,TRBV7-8,TGTGCCAGCAGGGCGGCTAGCGGGAGTGTCGAGCAGTACTTC,CASRAASGSVEQYF
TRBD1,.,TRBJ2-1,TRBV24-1,TGTGCCACCAGTGATACGGACAGGGGAATGGGCAATGAGCAGTTCTTC,CATSDTDRGMGNEQFF
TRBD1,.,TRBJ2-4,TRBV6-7,TGTGCCAGCAGTTCCCCGTTAAACGGCGGGACAGGGGTCTCTTCACAATCCAAAAACATTCAGTACTTC,CASSSPLNGGTGVSSQSKNIQYF
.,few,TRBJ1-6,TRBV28,TGTGCCAGCAGAGGTTTTAATTCACCCCTCCACTTT,CASRGFNSPLHF
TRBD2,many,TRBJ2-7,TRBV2,TGTGCCAGCAGTACGGGACTAGCCTTAGGAGACGAGCAGTACTTC,CASSTGLALGDEQYF
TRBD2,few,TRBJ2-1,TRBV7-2,TGTGCCAGCAGCTTAGGTGGAACTAGCGGGGGGGGCTCGCAGTTCTTC,CASSLGGTSGGGSQFF
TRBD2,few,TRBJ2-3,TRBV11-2,TGTGCCAGCAGCTTACCCGAGCGGGGCCGAACGCAGTATTTT,CASSLPERGRTQYF
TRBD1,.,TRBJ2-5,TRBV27,TGTGCCAGTCAGGACAGGGTTCGGGACAATGAGCAGTACTTC,CASQDRVRDNEQYF
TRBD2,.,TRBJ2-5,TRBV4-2,TGTGCCAGCAGCCAAGATGGGATAGCGGGGCAAGAGACCCAGTACTTC,CASSQDGIAGQETQYF
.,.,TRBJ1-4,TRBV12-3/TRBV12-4,TGTGCCAGCAGTCAGAACGAAAAACTGTTTTTT,CASSQNEKLFF
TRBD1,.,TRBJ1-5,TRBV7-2,TGTGCCAGCAGCTTAGAGACAGGGGATAATCAGCCCCAGCATTTT,CASSLETGDNQPQHF
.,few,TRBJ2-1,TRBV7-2,TGTGCCAGCAGCGCAACGAAGCAGGGGTTTTTTGGATACAATGAGCAGTTCTTC,CASSATKQGFFGYNEQFF
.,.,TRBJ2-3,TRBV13,TGTGCCAGCAGCTTAACCCTAGCTTTCCCAGATACGCAGTATTTT,CASSLTLAFPDTQYF
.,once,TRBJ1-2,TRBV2,TGTGCCAGCAGGATAACTTCAGGAGATCTCTGTGGCTACACCTTC,CASRITSGDLCGYTF
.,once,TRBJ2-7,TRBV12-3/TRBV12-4,TGTGCCAGCAGTTTTTGGGGGGCATCCTACGAGCAGTACTTC,CASSFWGASYEQYF
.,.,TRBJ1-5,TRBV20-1,TGCAGTGCTAGTGGTCCCCTGGTGGGGCAGCCCCAGCATTTT,CSASGPLVGQPQHF
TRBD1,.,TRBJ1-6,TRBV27,TGTGCCAGCAGTTCCGACAGGGCTTCGAATTCACCCCTCCACTTT,CASSSDRASNSPLHF
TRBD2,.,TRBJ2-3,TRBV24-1,TGTGCCACCAGTGACCCGACTAGCGGGGAAACGAGCACAGATACGCAGTATTTT,CATSDPTSGETSTDTQYF
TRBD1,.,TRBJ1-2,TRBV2,TGTGCCAGCAGGGCGGACAGGGTAGTGAGTGGCTACACCTTC,CASRADRVVSGYTF
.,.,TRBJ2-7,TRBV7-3,TGTGCCAGCAGCTTAGTAGGAGGACAGTCCGGCGAGCAGTACTTC,CASSLVGGQSGEQYF
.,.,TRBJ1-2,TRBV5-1,TGCGCCAGCAGCTTGTGGGACCGGGAGGACTATGGCTACACCTTC,CASSLWDREDYGYTF
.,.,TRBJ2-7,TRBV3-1,TGTGCCAGCAGCCGTCGGAGATTTGACGACTACAATGAGCAGTACTTC,CASSRRRFDDYNEQYF
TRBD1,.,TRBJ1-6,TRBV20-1,TGCAGTGCTAGAGATAGCGGGACAGTCGATAATTCACCCCTCCACTTT,CSARDSGTVDNSPLHF
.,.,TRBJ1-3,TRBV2,TGTGCCAGCAGTGAAGAGCCAGCTGGAAACACCATATATTTT,CASSEEPAGNTIYF
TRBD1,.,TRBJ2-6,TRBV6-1,TGTGCCAGCAGGTGGGACAGGGGGCGCCTCTCTGGGGCCAACGTCCTGACTTTC,CASRWDRGRLSGANVLTF
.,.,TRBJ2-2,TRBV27,TGTGCCAGCAGTTTATACACATTCAGGGAGAACACCGGGGAGCTGTTTTTT,CASSLYTFRENTGELFF